The 17 T cell receptor beta chains listed next were all sequenced from one sample in a study of vaccination and CD4 T cells after COVID-19. The assay that was used to sequence DNA from cultured CD4+ T cells was the Oncomine TCR Beta short-read assay. One entry per CDR3 protein, called by TCRdb with MiXCR from the PCR reads. The repertoire has some 11,000 distinct CDR3 sequences, about two fifths of them found once; the top ten carry roughly 10%. Treatment of the sample: roughly 11-day PBMC culture with coronavirus spike peptide pools or control peptides (ViraFEST assay). For these TCRs, the target antigens are not known. Sequencing was performed on CD4+ T cells from blood, cultured in vitro, taken after SARS-CoV-2 vaccination. These receptors were taken from a human donor who had recovered from COVID-19.

The rearrangement links TRBV20-1 to TRBJ2-2; a possible D gene is TRBD2 (6 bases). Germline CDR1 is DFQATT and CDR2 is SNEGSKA (reference sequence). V gave up 5 bases and J gave up 2 bases, with 15 bases separating them. This CDR3 region has 15 residues. The CDR3, as DNA: TGCAGTGCTCAAGGCCCGGGGGTCAACACCGGGGAGCTGTTTTTT. Protein: CSAQGPGVNTGELFF.

V and J are TRBV20-1 and TRBJ2-5; D ambiguous. Germline CDR1 is DFQATT and CDR2 is SNEGSKA (reference sequence). The ends were cut back, 6 bases at V and 2 bases at J, with 13 bases in the middle. This CDR3 has 13 residues. Written as DNA, the CDR3 is TGCAGTGCCAACATAGGCTCTCAAGAGACCCAGTACTTC. Translated: CSANIGSQETQYF.

A word on this clonotype: The germline gene is not matched at one end of the junction; a read error may be the cause. The CDR3 DNA sequence: TGCAGTGCTGGAGACTTCGGGACAGGGATCGCCGAGCAGTACTTC. Amino acid sequence: CSAGDFGTGIAEQYF. This chain joins TRBV20-1 and TRBJ2-7; 9 nucleotides agree with TRBD1. The CDR3 consists of 15 residues. Germline V CDR1 and CDR2: DFQATT, SNEGSKA (reference sequence).

V gene TRBV20-1 combines with J gene TRBJ2-5; 9 bases agree with TRBD2. With 4 bases clipped from V and 1 base from J, the junction kept 1 base outside the gene matches. CDR3 length: 13 residues. Looked up from germline, CDR1 is DFQATT and CDR2 is SNEGSKA (reference sequence). The CDR3 DNA follows: TGCAGTGCTAAACTAGCGGGCCAAGAGACCCAGTACTTC. Protein product: CSAKLAGQETQYF.

This clonotype showed up just a few times. The chain has TRBV7-8 and TRBJ2-1; D gene ambiguous. There are 16 residues in the CDR3. Germline-derived CDR1 and CDR2 are SGHVS and FQNEAQ. Trimming cost V 4 bases and J 4 bases, with 17 bases left between them. The DNA for the CDR3 is TGTGCCAGCAGCTATGTCACAGCCAACCAATACAATGAGCAGTTCTTC. Its translation is CASSYVTANQYNEQFF.

J is TRBJ2-7 and V is TRBV7-2, with D perhaps given as TRBD1 or TRBD2 (6 bases each). The J call may be in error: the DNA end matches TRBJ2-1 better. The CDR3 length is 17 residues. Germline lookup yields CDR1 SGHTA and CDR2 FQGNSA. The CDR3 protein is CASSLQGRLMSYNEQFF. In DNA form, the CDR3 reads TGTGCCAGCAGCTTACAGGGGAGGTTGATGTCCTACAATGAGCAGTTCTTC.

This clonotype has more than one count but fewer than ten. This sequence joins TRBV6-1 and TRBJ1-1, with TRBD1 matching 7 bases. V trimming: 7 bases; J trimming: 3 bases; junction bases outside the gene matches: 5. This CDR3 is built from 13 residues. CDR1 and CDR2 from the germline V gene are MNHNS and SASEGT. The CDR3 nucleotides read TGTGCCAGCACCGCGACAGGGTACACTGAAGCTTTCTTT. Encoded protein: CASTATGYTEAFF.

In this sample, this clonotype turned up a few times. The chain is built from TRBV20-1 and TRBJ2-5; D is unclear. V was clipped by 2 bases and J by 10 bases, with 17 bases between them. The CDR3 covers 13 residues. Germline lookup yields CDR1 DFQATT and CDR2 SNEGSKA (reference sequence). CDR3 residues: CSARWEPQRSQYF. The CDR3 DNA follows: TGCAGTGCTAGATGGGAACCCCAGCGTAGCCAGTACTTC.

The J gene is TRBJ1-6, the V gene TRBV4-3; D is uncertain. The V end was cut by 4 bases, the J end by 15 bases, with 16 bases between. Germline V gene lookup returns CDR1 LGHNA and CDR2 YSLEER. The CDR3 totals 13 residues. The CDR3 sequence is CASSPRAPGDLHF. The CDR3 DNA sequence: TGCGCCAGCAGCCCCCGGGCCCCTGGAGACCTCCACTTT.

This clonotype was counted only a few times. The V call is TRBV6-4, the J call TRBJ2-4; no clear D gene. The CDR3 totals 11 residues. The V end lost 6 bases, the J end lost 4 bases, and 4 bases lay between the germline ends. From germline, CDR1 is MRHNA and CDR2 SNTAGT. CDR3 DNA: TGTGCCAGCAGAGATAAAAACATTCAGTACTTC. Its protein product is CASRDKNIQYF.

The chain couples TRBV15 to TRBJ2-3; 7 bases fit TRBD2. Germline V CDR1 and CDR2: LNHNV, YYDKDF (reference sequence). V lost 1 base, J lost 4 bases, and 8 bases stayed unmatched. This CDR3 comprises 16 residues. CDR3 bases: TGTGCCACCAGCAGAGTGGACGGGAGGCCCCCAGATACGCAGTATTTT. The encoded protein is CATSRVDGRPPDTQYF.

By its share, this clonotype is medium-sized. The V and J genes are TRBV6-1 and TRBJ2-2; TRBD1 agrees at 10 bases. V lost 6 bases to trimming and J lost 7 bases; unmatched junction nucleotides: 11. Germline V gene lookup returns CDR1 MNHNS and CDR2 SASEGT. The CDR3 length is 16 residues. The CDR3: CASSPQGQGSHGELFF. CDR3 in DNA: TGTGCCAGCAGCCCCCAGGGACAGGGGTCCCACGGGGAGCTGTTTTTT.

This clonotype was recorded a few times. The rearrangement links TRBV19 to TRBJ1-6, with a tentative D call TRBD1 (6 bases). The V and J ends lost 8 bases and 7 bases respectively, with 12 bases between them. The CDR3 totals 13 residues. The germline V gene has CDR1 LNHDA and CDR2 SQIVND (reference sequence). The CDR3 coding sequence is TGTGCCAGTGATGACAGGAGGAATTCACCCCTCCACTTT. Protein sequence: CASDDRRNSPLHF.

The V gene is TRBV20-1, the J gene TRBJ2-7, with 14 bases matching TRBD2. The length of the CDR3 is 16 residues. Germline V gene sequence: CDR1 DFQATT, CDR2 SNEGSKA (reference sequence). Trimming at V came to 5 bases and at J to 4 bases, leaving 10 bases not matched to a gene. The CDR3 sequence: CSASGTSGSEAYEQYF. CDR3 sequence (DNA): TGCAGTGCTTCTGGGACTAGCGGGAGTGAAGCATACGAGCAGTACTTC.

This clonotype was picked up a small number of times. The chain couples TRBV6-1 to TRBJ2-3; 9 bases fit TRBD2. V dropped 6 bases and J dropped 5; count of bases not matched to a gene: 3. The CDR3 has 13 amino acids. Germline-derived CDR1 and CDR2 are MNHNS and SASEGT. Written as DNA, the CDR3 is TGTGCCAGCAGGCTAGCGGGAAGAGATACGCAGTATTTT. Protein: CASRLAGRDTQYF.

This clonotype came up a few times. This sequence joins TRBV7-2 and TRBJ2-3; D could derive from TRBD1 or TRBD2 (5 bases each). The CDR3 extends over 13 amino acids. Per the germline V gene, CDR1 is SGHTA and CDR2 is FQGNSA. V was cut by 5 bases and J by 10 bases, with 16 bases left in between. CDR3 region: CASSDGAGGAQYF. CDR3 sequence (DNA): TGTGCCAGCAGCGACGGCGCTGGGGGTGCGCAGTATTTT.

This clonotype was observed a handful of times. The CDR3 loop reads CASSSNSNQPQHF. Here the CDR3 DNA reads TGTGCCAGCAGCTCAAACTCCAATCAGCCCCAGCATTTT. V is TRBV6-2 or TRBV6-3 and J is TRBJ1-5; no clear D gene. Trimming pared 6 bases from V and 3 bases from J, leaving 9 bases between. Germline-derived CDR1 and CDR2 are MNHEY and SVGEGT. This CDR3 has 13 amino acids.